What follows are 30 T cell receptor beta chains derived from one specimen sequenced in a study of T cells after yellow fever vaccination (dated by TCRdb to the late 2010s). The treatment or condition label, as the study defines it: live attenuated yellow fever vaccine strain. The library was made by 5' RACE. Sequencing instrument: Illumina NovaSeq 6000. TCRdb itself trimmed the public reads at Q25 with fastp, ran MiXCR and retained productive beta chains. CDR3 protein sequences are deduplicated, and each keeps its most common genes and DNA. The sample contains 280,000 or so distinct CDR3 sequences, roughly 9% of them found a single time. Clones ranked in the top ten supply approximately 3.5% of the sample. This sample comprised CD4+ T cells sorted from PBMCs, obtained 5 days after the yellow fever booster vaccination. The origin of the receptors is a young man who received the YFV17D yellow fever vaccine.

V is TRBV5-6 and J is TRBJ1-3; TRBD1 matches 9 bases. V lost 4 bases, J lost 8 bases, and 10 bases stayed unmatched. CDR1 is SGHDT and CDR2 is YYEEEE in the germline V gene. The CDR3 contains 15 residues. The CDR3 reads CASSHRTGVADTIYF. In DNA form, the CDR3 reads TGTGCCAGCAGCCACCGGACAGGGGTTGCGGACACCATATATTTT.

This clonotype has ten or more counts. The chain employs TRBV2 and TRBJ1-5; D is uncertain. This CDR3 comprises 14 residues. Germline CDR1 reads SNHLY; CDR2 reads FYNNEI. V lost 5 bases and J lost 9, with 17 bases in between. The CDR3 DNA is TGTGCCAGCAGTCTCGTCGCTCATGGCGGGCCCCAGCATTTT. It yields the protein CASSLVAHGGPQHF. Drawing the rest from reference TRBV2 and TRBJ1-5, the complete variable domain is EPEVTQTPSHQVTQMGQEVILRCVPISNHLYFYWYRQILGQKVEFLVSFYNNEISEKSEIFDDQFSVERPDGSNFTLKIRSTKLEDSAMYFCASSLVAHGGPQHFGDGTRLSIL.

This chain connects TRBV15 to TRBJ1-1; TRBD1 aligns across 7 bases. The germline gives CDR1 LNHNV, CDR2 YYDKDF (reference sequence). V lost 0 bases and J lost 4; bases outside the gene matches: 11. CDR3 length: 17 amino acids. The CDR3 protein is CATSRDLSGGGTTEAFF. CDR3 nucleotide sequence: TGTGCCACCAGCAGAGATTTGAGTGGAGGGGGCACCACTGAAGCTTTCTTT.

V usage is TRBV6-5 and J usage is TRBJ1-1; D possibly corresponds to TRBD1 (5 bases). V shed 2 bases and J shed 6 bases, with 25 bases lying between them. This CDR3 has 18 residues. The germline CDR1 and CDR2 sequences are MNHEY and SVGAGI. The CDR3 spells CASSYGAFGATYIAEAFF. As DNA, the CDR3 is TGTGCCAGCAGTTACGGGGCGTTTGGGGCCACGTATATCGCTGAAGCTTTCTTT.

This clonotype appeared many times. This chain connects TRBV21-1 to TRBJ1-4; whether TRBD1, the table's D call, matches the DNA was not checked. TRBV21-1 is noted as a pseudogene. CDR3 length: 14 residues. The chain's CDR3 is CASSIQGRCEKLFF. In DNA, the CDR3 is TGTGCCAGCAGCATCCAGGGGCGCTGTGAAAAACTGTTTTTT.

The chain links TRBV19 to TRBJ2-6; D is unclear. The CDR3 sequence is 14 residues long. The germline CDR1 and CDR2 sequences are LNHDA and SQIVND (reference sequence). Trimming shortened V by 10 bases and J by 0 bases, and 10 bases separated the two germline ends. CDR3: CATRESSGANVLTF. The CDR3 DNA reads TGTGCCACGAGAGAATCCTCTGGGGCCAACGTCCTGACTTTC. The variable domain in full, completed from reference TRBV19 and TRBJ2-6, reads DGGITQSPKYLFRKEGQNVTLSCEQNLNHDAMYWYRQDPGQGLRLIYYSQIVNDFQKGDIAEGYSVSREKKESFPLTVTSAQKNPTAFYLCATRESSGANVLTFGAGSRLTVL.

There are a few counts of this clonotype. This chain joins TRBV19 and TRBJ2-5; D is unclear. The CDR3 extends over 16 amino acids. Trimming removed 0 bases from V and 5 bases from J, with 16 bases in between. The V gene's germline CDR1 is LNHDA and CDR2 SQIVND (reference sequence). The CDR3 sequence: CASSIDKGTRRETQYF. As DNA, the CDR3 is TGTGCCAGTAGTATAGATAAAGGAACGAGGCGCGAGACCCAGTACTTC.

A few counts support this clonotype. The CDR3 nucleotides are TGTGCCAGCAGTTCTGACCGGGACCAGTACTTC. It codes for CASSSDRDQYF. The chain recombines TRBV7-8 with TRBJ2-7; D may be TRBD1 or TRBD2 (5 bases each). V was pared by 6 bases and J by 10 bases, with 13 bases between. The CDR3 runs 11 residues. Germline V gives CDR1 SGHVS, CDR2 FQNEAQ.

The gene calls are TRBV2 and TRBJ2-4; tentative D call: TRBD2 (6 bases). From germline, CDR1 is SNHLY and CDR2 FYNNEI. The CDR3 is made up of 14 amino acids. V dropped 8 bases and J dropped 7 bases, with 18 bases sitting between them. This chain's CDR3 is CASRRVGGSNIQYF. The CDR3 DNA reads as TGTGCCAGCCGGCGGGTGGGGGGTTCGAACATTCAGTACTTC.

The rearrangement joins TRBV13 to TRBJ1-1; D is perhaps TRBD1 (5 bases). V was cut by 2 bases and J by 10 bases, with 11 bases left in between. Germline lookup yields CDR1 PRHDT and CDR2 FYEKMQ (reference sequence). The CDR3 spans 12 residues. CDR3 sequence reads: CASSLIRGAAFF. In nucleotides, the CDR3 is TGTGCCAGCAGCTTAATTCGGGGCGCAGCTTTCTTT. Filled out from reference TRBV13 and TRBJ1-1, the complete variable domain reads AAGVIQSPRHLIKEKRETATLKCYPIPRHDTVYWYQQGPGQDPQFLISFYEKMQSDKGSIPDRFSAQQFSDYHSELNMSSLELGDSALYFCASSLIRGAAFFGQGTRLTVV.

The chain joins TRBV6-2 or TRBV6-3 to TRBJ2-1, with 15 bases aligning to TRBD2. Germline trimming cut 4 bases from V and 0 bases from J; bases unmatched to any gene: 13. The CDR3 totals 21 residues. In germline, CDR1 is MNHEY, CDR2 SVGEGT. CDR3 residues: CASSFPGTSGGPPSSYNEQFF. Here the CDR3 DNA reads TGTGCCAGCAGTTTCCCCGGGACTAGCGGGGGGCCTCCAAGCTCCTACAATGAGCAGTTCTTC.

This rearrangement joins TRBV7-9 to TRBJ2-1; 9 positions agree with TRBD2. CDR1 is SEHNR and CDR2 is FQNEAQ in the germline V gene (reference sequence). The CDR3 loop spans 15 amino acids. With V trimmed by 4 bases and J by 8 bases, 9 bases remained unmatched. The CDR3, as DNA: TGTGCCAGCAGCTCCAAAGGGACTAGCAAGGATGAGCAGTTCTTC. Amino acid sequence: CASSSKGTSKDEQFF.

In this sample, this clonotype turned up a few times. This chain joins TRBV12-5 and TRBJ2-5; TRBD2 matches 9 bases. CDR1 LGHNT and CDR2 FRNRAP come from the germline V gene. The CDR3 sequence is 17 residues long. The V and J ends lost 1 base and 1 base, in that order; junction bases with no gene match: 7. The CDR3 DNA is TGTGCTAGTGGTTTGGGGAGTGGCGGGGGGGCCCAAGAGACCCAGTACTTC. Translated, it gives CASGLGSGGGAQETQYF.

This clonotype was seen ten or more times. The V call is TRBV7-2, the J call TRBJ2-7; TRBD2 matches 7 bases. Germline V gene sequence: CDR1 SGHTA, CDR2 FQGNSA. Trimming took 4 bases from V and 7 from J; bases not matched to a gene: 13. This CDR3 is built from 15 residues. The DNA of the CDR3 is TGTGCCAGCAGCTCCCAAGCTCTAGCGGTGGGAGAGCAGTACTTC. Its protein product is CASSSQALAVGEQYF.

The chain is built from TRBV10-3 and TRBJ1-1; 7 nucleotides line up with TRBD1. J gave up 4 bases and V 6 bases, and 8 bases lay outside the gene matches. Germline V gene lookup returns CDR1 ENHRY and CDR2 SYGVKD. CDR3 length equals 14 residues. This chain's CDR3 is CAISGQVEGTEAFF. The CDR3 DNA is TGTGCCATCAGCGGACAGGTCGAGGGCACTGAAGCTTTCTTT.

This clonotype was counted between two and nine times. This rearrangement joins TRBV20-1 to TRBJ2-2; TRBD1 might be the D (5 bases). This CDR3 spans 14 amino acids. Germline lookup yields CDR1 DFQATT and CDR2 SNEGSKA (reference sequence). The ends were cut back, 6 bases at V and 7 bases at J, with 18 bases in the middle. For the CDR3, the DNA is TGCAGTGCCTCTCTAAGCAGGGCCGGCGGGGAGCTGTTTTTT. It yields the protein CSASLSRAGGELFF.

CDR3 in DNA: TGTGCCAGCAGCCAAGACCCCTACTCCGAATATAATTCACCCCTCCACTTT. This encodes CASSQDPYSEYNSPLHF. This chain joins TRBV3-1 and TRBJ1-6; D not resolved. The CDR3 loop spans 17 amino acids. Germline V gene sequence: CDR1 LGHDT, CDR2 YNNKEL (reference sequence). V lost 0 bases to trimming and J lost 4 bases, with 13 bases between them.

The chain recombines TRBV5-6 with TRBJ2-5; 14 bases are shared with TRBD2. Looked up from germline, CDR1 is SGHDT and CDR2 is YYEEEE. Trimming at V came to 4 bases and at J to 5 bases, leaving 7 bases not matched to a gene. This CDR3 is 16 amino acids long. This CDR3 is CASSDGLAGGWETQYF. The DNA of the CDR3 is TGTGCCAGCAGCGATGGACTAGCGGGGGGATGGGAGACCCAGTACTTC.

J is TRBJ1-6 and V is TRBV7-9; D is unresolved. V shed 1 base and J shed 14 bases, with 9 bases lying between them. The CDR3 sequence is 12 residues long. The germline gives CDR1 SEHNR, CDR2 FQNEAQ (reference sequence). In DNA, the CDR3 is TGTGCCAGCAGCTTAGGGGGTAGGACCCTCCACTTT. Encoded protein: CASSLGGRTLHF. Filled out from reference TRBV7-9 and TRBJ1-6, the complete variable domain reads DTGVSQNPRHKITKRGQNVTFRCDPISEHNRLYWYRQTLGQGPEFLTYFQNEAQLEKSRLLSDRFSAERPKGSFSTLEIQRTEQGDSAMYLCASSLGGRTLHFGNGTRLTVT.

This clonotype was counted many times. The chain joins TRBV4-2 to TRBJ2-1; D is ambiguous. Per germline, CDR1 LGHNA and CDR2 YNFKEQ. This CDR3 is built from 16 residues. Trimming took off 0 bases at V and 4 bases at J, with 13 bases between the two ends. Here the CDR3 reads CASSQDRTQRYNEQFF. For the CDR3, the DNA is TGTGCCAGCAGCCAAGATCGGACCCAGAGGTACAATGAGCAGTTCTTC.

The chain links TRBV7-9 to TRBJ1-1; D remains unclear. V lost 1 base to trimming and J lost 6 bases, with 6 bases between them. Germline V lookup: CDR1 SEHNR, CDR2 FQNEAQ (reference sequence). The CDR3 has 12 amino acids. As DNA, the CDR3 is TGTGCCAGCAGCTTAGAATGGGCTGAAGCTTTCTTT. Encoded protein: CASSLEWAEAFF.

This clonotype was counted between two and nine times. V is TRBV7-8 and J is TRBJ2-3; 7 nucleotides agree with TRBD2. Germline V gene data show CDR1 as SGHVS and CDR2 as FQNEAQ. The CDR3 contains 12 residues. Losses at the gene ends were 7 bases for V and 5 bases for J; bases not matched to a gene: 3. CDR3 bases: TGTGCCAGCAAGCGGGGTATAGATACGCAGTATTTT. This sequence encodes CASKRGIDTQYF.

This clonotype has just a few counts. The DNA of the CDR3 is TGTGCCAGCAGTTACTCGTCAGCGGGGGAGCAGTTCTTC. Translation: CASSYSSAGEQFF. The chain has TRBV6-5 and TRBJ2-1; 7 nucleotides align to TRBD2. The CDR3 totals 13 residues. Germline V gene sequence: CDR1 MNHEY, CDR2 SVGAGI. Losses at the gene ends were 0 bases for V and 10 bases for J; bases not matched to a gene: 3.

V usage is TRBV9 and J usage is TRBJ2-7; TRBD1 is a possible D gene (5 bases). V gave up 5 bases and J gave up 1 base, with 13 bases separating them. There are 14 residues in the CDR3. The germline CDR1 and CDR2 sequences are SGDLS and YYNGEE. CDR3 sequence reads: CASSKLGHSYEQYF. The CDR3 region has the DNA TGTGCCAGCAGTAAGTTAGGACATTCCTACGAGCAGTACTTC.

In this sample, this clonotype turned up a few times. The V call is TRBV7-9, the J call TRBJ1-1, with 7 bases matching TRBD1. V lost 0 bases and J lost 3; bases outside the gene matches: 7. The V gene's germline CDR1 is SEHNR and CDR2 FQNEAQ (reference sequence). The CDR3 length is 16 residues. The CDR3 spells CASSLANRGSDTEAFF. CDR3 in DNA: TGTGCCAGCAGCTTAGCGAACAGGGGATCGGACACTGAAGCTTTCTTT.

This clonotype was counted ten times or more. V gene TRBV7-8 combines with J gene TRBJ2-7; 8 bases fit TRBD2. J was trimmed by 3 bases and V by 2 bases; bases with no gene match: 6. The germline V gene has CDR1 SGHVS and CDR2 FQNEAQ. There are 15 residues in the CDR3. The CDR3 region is CASSLNSGLGYEQYF. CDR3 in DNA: TGTGCCAGCAGCTTAAACTCGGGACTAGGCTACGAGCAGTACTTC.

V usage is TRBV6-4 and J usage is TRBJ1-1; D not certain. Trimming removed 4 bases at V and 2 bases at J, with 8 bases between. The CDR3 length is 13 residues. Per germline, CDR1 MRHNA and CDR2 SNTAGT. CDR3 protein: CASSVSINTEAFF. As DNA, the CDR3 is TGTGCCAGCAGTGTCTCGATAAACACTGAAGCTTTCTTT.

The CDR3 DNA follows: TGCGCCAGCAGCCAACGGGCGACTAGCGGGGGGCCCGGCAATGAGCAGTTCTTC. As protein: CASSQRATSGGPGNEQFF. The chain combines TRBV4-3 with TRBJ2-1; 13 nucleotides align to TRBD2. The V and J ends lost 2 bases and 6 bases, in that order; junction bases with no gene match: 10. This CDR3 spans 18 amino acids. The germline V gene encodes CDR1 LGHNA and CDR2 YSLEER.

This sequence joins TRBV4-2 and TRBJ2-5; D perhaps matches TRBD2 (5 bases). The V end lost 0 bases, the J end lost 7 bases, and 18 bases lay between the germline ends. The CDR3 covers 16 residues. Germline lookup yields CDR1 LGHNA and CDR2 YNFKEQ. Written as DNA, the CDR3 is TGTGCCAGCAGCCAAGACAGCGCCACGGGATCAAGGACCCAGTACTTC. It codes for CASSQDSATGSRTQYF.

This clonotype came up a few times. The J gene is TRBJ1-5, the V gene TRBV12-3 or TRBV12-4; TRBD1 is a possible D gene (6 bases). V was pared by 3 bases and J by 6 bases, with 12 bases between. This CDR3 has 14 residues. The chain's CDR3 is CASSLGEGGQPQHF. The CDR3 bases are TGTGCCAGCAGTTTGGGAGAGGGGGGTCAGCCCCAGCATTTT.